This T cell receptor beta chain was sequenced for a study of cytomegalovirus exposure and HLA in healthy donors. PCR primers comprised 60 Vbeta and 13 Jbeta primers. Clones were read by immunoSEQ multiplex PCR, and TCRdb kept only the in-frame ones, dropping some. The sample has some 200,000 clones; roughly 84% are singletons. Findings of the study overall: Earlier analysis yielded a pattern in which most TCR beta V segments were productive about 90% or about 30% of the time. Within a later analysis, the majority of CMV-associated TCR beta chains appeared HLA-restricted.

Trimming took off 3 bases at V and 8 bases at J, with 11 bases between the two ends. The CDR3 sequence is 12 residues long. Germline CDR1 reads SGDLS; CDR2 reads YYNGEE. Of note for this clone: Its antigen remains unidentified.

This sequence was found in a woman aged 50 to 60 in good health and CMV-seropositive. The specimen sequenced was PBMCs. V usage is TRBV9 and J usage is TRBJ1-2; D ambiguous. Written as DNA, the CDR3 is TGTGCCAGCAGCGGTGGGTTGGAGGGCTACACCTTC. Translation: CASSGGLEGYTF. Full variable domain (missing parts from reference TRBV9 and TRBJ1-2): DSGVTQTPKHLITATGQRVTLRCSPRSGDLSVYWYQQSLDQGLQFLIQYYNGEERAKGNILERFSAQQFPDLHSELNLSSLELGDSALYFCASSGGLEGYTFGSGTRLTVV.